This is a list of T cell receptor beta chains from one sample in a study of chemoradiotherapy in HPV16-positive cancers. Repertoires were generated with immunoSEQ multiplex PCR, while TCRdb's copy carries only in-frame clones and drops some. Of about 68,000 clones in the sample, about nine tenths were seen once. Sequences were derived from blood, sampled from a patient who underwent chemoradiotherapy. The receptors derive from a human donor with HPV-associated anogenital cancer. The CDR3 runs from the conserved cysteine through the conserved F or W. A D gene is named only where the DNA matches it firmly. Clone size is shown for a subset of rows, as once, few, many or a class of expanded clone.

v_gene: TRBV7-3; j_gene: TRBJ2-2; d_gene: TRBD1; abundance: NA; CDR3aa: CASRIQGLTGELFF; CDR3nt: TGTGCCAGCAGGATACAGGGGTTGACCGGGGAGCTGTTTTTT
v_gene: TRBV5-4; j_gene: TRBJ1-2; d_gene: NA; abundance: NA; CDR3aa: CASSLGEDNYGYTF; CDR3nt: TGTGCCAGCAGCTTGGGGGAGGATAACTATGGCTACACCTTC
v_gene: TRBV6-1; j_gene: TRBJ2-3; d_gene: NA; abundance: NA; CDR3aa: CASSEGGSTDTQYF; CDR3nt: TGTGCCAGCAGTGAGGGAGGTAGCACAGATACGCAGTATTTT
v_gene: TRBV5-1; j_gene: TRBJ1-4; d_gene: TRBD1; abundance: NA; CDR3aa: CASSPGQGGTNEKLFF; CDR3nt: TGCGCCAGCAGCCCGGGACAGGGTGGGACTAATGAAAAACTGTTTTTT
v_gene: TRBV6-1; j_gene: TRBJ2-5; d_gene: TRBD1; abundance: NA; CDR3aa: CASSEVSGGGQETQYF; CDR3nt: TGTGCCAGCAGTGAAGTTTCAGGGGGCGGGCAAGAGACCCAGTACTTC
v_gene: TRBV4-1; j_gene: TRBJ2-2; d_gene: NA; abundance: once; CDR3aa: CASSQVGWWGTGELFF; CDR3nt: TGCGCCAGCAGCCAAGTCGGATGGTGGGGCACCGGGGAGCTGTTTTTT
v_gene: TRBV29-1; j_gene: TRBJ2-3; d_gene: TRBD2; abundance: NA; CDR3aa: CSVDGTSGITDTQYF; CDR3nt: TGCAGCGTTGACGGGACTAGCGGAATCACAGATACGCAGTATTTT
v_gene: TRBV9; j_gene: TRBJ2-1; d_gene: NA; abundance: NA; CDR3aa: CASSLGVGGNEQFF; CDR3nt: TGTGCCAGCAGCCTCGGGGTAGGGGGCAATGAGCAGTTCTTC
v_gene: TRBV27; j_gene: TRBJ2-7; d_gene: TRBD2; abundance: NA; CDR3aa: CASSKLAGSSYEQYF; CDR3nt: TGTGCCAGCAGTAAACTAGCGGGTAGCTCCTACGAGCAGTACTTC
v_gene: TRBV2; j_gene: TRBJ1-1; d_gene: TRBD1; abundance: NA; CDR3aa: CASRRTGGGVNTEAFF; CDR3nt: TGTGCCAGCAGGCGGACAGGGGGCGGGGTGAACACTGAAGCTTTCTTT
v_gene: TRBV10-3; j_gene: TRBJ2-4; d_gene: TRBD1; abundance: NA; CDR3aa: CAISGGTVAKNIQYF; CDR3nt: TGTGCCATCAGTGGAGGGACAGTAGCCAAAAACATTCAGTACTTC
v_gene: TRBV6-1; j_gene: TRBJ1-1; d_gene: NA; abundance: NA; CDR3aa: CASSWTVNTEAFF; CDR3nt: TGTGCCAGCAGTTGGACGGTGAACACTGAAGCTTTCTTT
v_gene: TRBV10-3; j_gene: TRBJ1-1; d_gene: TRBD1; abundance: NA; CDR3aa: CASRTGTGGAGNTEAFF; CDR3nt: TGTGCCAGCAGAACCGGGACAGGGGGCGCTGGGAACACTGAAGCTTTCTTT
v_gene: TRBV5-1; j_gene: TRBJ2-7; d_gene: NA; abundance: NA; CDR3aa: CASSLGNEQYF; CDR3nt: TGCGCCAGCAGCTTAGGGAACGAGCAGTACTTC
v_gene: TRBV28; j_gene: TRBJ1-2; d_gene: NA; abundance: NA; CDR3aa: CASRPTPNYGYTF; CDR3nt: TGTGCCAGTAGACCGACACCTAACTATGGCTACACCTTC
v_gene: TRBV5-1; j_gene: TRBJ2-2; d_gene: NA; abundance: NA; CDR3aa: CASSIRQADPGELFF; CDR3nt: TGCGCCAGCAGCATAAGACAGGCCGACCCGGGGGAGCTGTTTTTT
v_gene: TRBV7-3; j_gene: TRBJ2-1; d_gene: NA; abundance: NA; CDR3aa: CASSFQGSSYNEQFF; CDR3nt: TGTGCCAGCAGCTTCCAGGGGAGCTCCTACAATGAGCAGTTCTTC
v_gene: TRBV11-1; j_gene: TRBJ2-1; d_gene: TRBD2; abundance: NA; CDR3aa: CASGSGIYNEQFF; CDR3nt: TGTGCCAGCGGTAGCGGGATCTACAATGAGCAGTTCTTC
v_gene: TRBV27; j_gene: TRBJ2-1; d_gene: NA; abundance: NA; CDR3aa: CASRDYGLGNEQFF; CDR3nt: TGTGCCAGCAGGGACTATGGACTCGGTAATGAGCAGTTCTTC
v_gene: TRBV5-1; j_gene: TRBJ1-1; d_gene: NA; abundance: NA; CDR3aa: CASSLSGHVGTEAFF; CDR3nt: TGCGCCAGCAGCTTGTCGGGGCATGTGGGCACTGAAGCTTTCTTT
v_gene: TRBV5-4; j_gene: TRBJ2-4; d_gene: TRBD1; abundance: NA; CDR3aa: CASSSGGLSKNIQYF; CDR3nt: TGTGCCAGCAGCTCAGGGGGTCTGAGCAAAAACATTCAGTACTTC
v_gene: TRBV19; j_gene: TRBJ2-1; d_gene: TRBD2; abundance: NA; CDR3aa: CASSSGGDYNEQFF; CDR3nt: TGTGCCAGTTCCAGCGGGGGGGACTACAATGAGCAGTTCTTC
v_gene: TRBV7-7; j_gene: TRBJ2-5; d_gene: NA; abundance: NA; CDR3aa: CASSLAGRETQYF; CDR3nt: TGTGCTAGCAGCTTAGCAGGCCGGGAGACCCAGTACTTC
v_gene: TRBV27; j_gene: TRBJ1-1; d_gene: NA; abundance: NA; CDR3aa: CASSPSDTHTEAFF; CDR3nt: TGTGCCAGCAGTCCCTCTGACACCCACACTGAAGCTTTCTTT
v_gene: TRBV6-1; j_gene: TRBJ2-3; d_gene: NA; abundance: NA; CDR3aa: CASSHTDTQYF; CDR3nt: TGTGCCAGCAGCCACACAGATACGCAGTATTTT
v_gene: TRBV19; j_gene: TRBJ1-1; d_gene: NA; abundance: NA; CDR3aa: CASTPGVGGSSSEAFF; CDR3nt: TGTGCCAGTACCCCAGGGGTGGGAGGGTCCTCTTCTGAAGCTTTCTTT
v_gene: TRBV25-1; j_gene: TRBJ1-6; d_gene: TRBD1; abundance: NA; CDR3aa: CAVSGTGSSPLHF; CDR3nt: TGTGCCGTATCCGGGACAGGGTCGTCACCCCTCCACTTT
v_gene: TRBV7-2; j_gene: TRBJ1-4; d_gene: NA; abundance: NA; CDR3aa: CASSPQTATNEKLFF; CDR3nt: TGTGCCAGCAGCCCCCAGACGGCAACTAATGAAAAACTGTTTTTT
v_gene: TRBV7-3; j_gene: TRBJ2-3; d_gene: NA; abundance: NA; CDR3aa: CASSYGGSRTDTQYF; CDR3nt: TGTGCCAGCAGCTATGGGGGGTCCCGCACAGATACGCAGTATTTT
v_gene: TRBV30; j_gene: TRBJ1-2; d_gene: TRBD1; abundance: once; CDR3aa: CAWREISGTVYYGYTF; CDR3nt: TGTGCCTGGAGAGAGATTTCCGGGACAGTCTACTATGGCTACACCTTC
v_gene: TRBV20-1; j_gene: TRBJ1-1; d_gene: NA; abundance: NA; CDR3aa: CSAFVTEAFF; CDR3nt: TGCAGTGCTTTCGTAACTGAAGCTTTCTTT
v_gene: TRBV27; j_gene: TRBJ1-5; d_gene: TRBD1; abundance: once; CDR3aa: CASSLGTGYQPQHF; CDR3nt: TGTGCCAGCAGTTTAGGGACAGGGTACCAGCCCCAGCATTTT
v_gene: TRBV5-4; j_gene: TRBJ1-2; d_gene: TRBD1; abundance: NA; CDR3aa: CASSLDRETGYTF; CDR3nt: TGTGCCAGCAGCCTGGACAGGGAGACGGGCTACACCTTC
v_gene: TRBV7-9; j_gene: TRBJ2-5; d_gene: NA; abundance: NA; CDR3aa: CASSWGSTGAGETQYF; CDR3nt: TGTGCCAGCAGCTGGGGGTCGACTGGGGCGGGGGAGACCCAGTACTTC
v_gene: TRBV28; j_gene: TRBJ2-7; d_gene: NA; abundance: NA; CDR3aa: CASSFDISAYEQYF; CDR3nt: TGTGCCAGCAGTTTTGACATCTCGGCCTACGAGCAGTACTTC
v_gene: TRBV6-6; j_gene: TRBJ1-2; d_gene: NA; abundance: NA; CDR3aa: CASSYSPTGNYGYTF; CDR3nt: TGTGCCAGCAGTTACTCGCCAACAGGGAACTATGGCTACACCTTC
v_gene: TRBV10-3; j_gene: TRBJ2-6; d_gene: NA; abundance: NA; CDR3aa: CAISGRVQRATLSGANVLTF; CDR3nt: TGTGCCATCAGTGGTCGTGTCCAAAGGGCCACGCTCTCTGGGGCCAACGTCCTGACTTTC
v_gene: TRBV12-5; j_gene: TRBJ1-2; d_gene: NA; abundance: NA; CDR3aa: CASGSGRDYGYTF; CDR3nt: TGTGCTAGTGGTAGTGGACGGGACTATGGCTACACCTTC
v_gene: TRBV4-1; j_gene: TRBJ1-3; d_gene: NA; abundance: once; CDR3aa: CASSQDHRGTSGNTIYF; CDR3nt: TGCGCCAGCAGCCAAGATCATAGGGGAACCTCTGGAAACACCATATATTTT
v_gene: TRBV5-1; j_gene: TRBJ2-7; d_gene: TRBD2; abundance: NA; CDR3aa: CASSLGVGGSYEQYF; CDR3nt: TGCGCCAGCAGCTTGGGGGTCGGGGGGTCCTACGAGCAGTACTTC
v_gene: TRBV5-1; j_gene: TRBJ1-6; d_gene: NA; abundance: NA; CDR3aa: CASSLEQGVSPLHF; CDR3nt: TGCGCCAGCAGCTTGGAACAAGGGGTTTCACCCCTCCACTTT
v_gene: TRBV18; j_gene: TRBJ1-3; d_gene: NA; abundance: few; CDR3aa: CASSPPTAGFSGNTIYF; CDR3nt: TGTGCCAGCTCACCCCCGACAGCGGGATTCTCTGGAAACACCATATATTTT
v_gene: TRBV7-9; j_gene: TRBJ1-2; d_gene: TRBD1; abundance: NA; CDR3aa: CASSSRDREFGYTF; CDR3nt: TGTGCCAGCAGCTCTCGGGACAGGGAATTTGGCTACACCTTC
v_gene: TRBV15; j_gene: TRBJ2-5; d_gene: TRBD2; abundance: NA; CDR3aa: CATSSGGTGETQYF; CDR3nt: TGTGCCACCTCCAGCGGGGGGACCGGAGAGACCCAGTACTTC
v_gene: TRBV5-1; j_gene: TRBJ2-7; d_gene: TRBD2; abundance: NA; CDR3aa: CASNPGLAGYEQYF; CDR3nt: TGCGCCAGCAACCCGGGACTAGCGGGCTACGAGCAGTACTTC
v_gene: TRBV6-5; j_gene: TRBJ2-7; d_gene: TRBD1; abundance: NA; CDR3aa: CASSKGDRVYEQYF; CDR3nt: TGTGCCAGCAGTAAAGGGGACAGGGTCTACGAGCAGTACTTC
v_gene: TRBV14; j_gene: TRBJ1-4; d_gene: NA; abundance: NA; CDR3aa: CASSQEASSATNEKLFF; CDR3nt: TGTGCCAGCAGCCAAGAGGCCAGCAGTGCAACTAATGAAAAACTGTTTTTT
v_gene: TRBV4-1; j_gene: TRBJ2-7; d_gene: NA; abundance: NA; CDR3aa: CASSPTGITYEQYF; CDR3nt: TGCGCCAGCAGCCCTACAGGTATTACTTACGAGCAGTACTTC
v_gene: TRBV7-6; j_gene: TRBJ2-5; d_gene: NA; abundance: NA; CDR3aa: CASSLGTDGAKTQYF; CDR3nt: TGTGCCAGCAGCTTAGGGACAGATGGAGCGAAGACCCAGTACTTC
v_gene: TRBV7-8; j_gene: TRBJ2-1; d_gene: TRBD1; abundance: NA; CDR3aa: CASSFRRTGNEQFF; CDR3nt: TGTGCCAGCAGCTTCCGACGGACAGGGAATGAGCAGTTCTTC
v_gene: TRBV7-9; j_gene: TRBJ2-5; d_gene: NA; abundance: once; CDR3aa: CARVTRDKMYQETQYF; CDR3nt: TGTGCCAGGGTGACCCGGGACAAGATGTACCAAGAGACCCAGTACTTC
v_gene: TRBV19; j_gene: TRBJ1-1; d_gene: NA; abundance: NA; CDR3aa: CASSITGTNTEAFF; CDR3nt: TGTGCCAGTAGTATAACAGGGACGAACACTGAAGCTTTCTTT
v_gene: TRBV2; j_gene: TRBJ1-2; d_gene: TRBD1; abundance: NA; CDR3aa: CASSPLGQGQYGYTF; CDR3nt: TGTGCCAGCAGTCCACTCGGACAGGGTCAGTATGGCTACACCTTC
v_gene: TRBV2; j_gene: TRBJ2-5; d_gene: TRBD1; abundance: once; CDR3aa: CASSEAGGASETQYF; CDR3nt: TGTGCCAGCAGTGAGGCAGGGGGCGCGTCGGAGACCCAGTACTTC
v_gene: TRBV5-6; j_gene: TRBJ2-7; d_gene: TRBD2; abundance: NA; CDR3aa: CASSPTGGGYEQYF; CDR3nt: TGTGCCAGCAGCCCTACGGGGGGGGGTTACGAGCAGTACTTC
v_gene: TRBV9; j_gene: TRBJ2-3; d_gene: NA; abundance: few; CDR3aa: CASSRGTDTQYF; CDR3nt: TGTGCCAGCAGCAGGGGAACAGATACGCAGTATTTT
v_gene: TRBV7-7; j_gene: TRBJ2-1; d_gene: NA; abundance: NA; CDR3aa: CASSLKENNEQFF; CDR3nt: TGTGCTAGCAGCTTAAAAGAGAATAATGAGCAGTTCTTC